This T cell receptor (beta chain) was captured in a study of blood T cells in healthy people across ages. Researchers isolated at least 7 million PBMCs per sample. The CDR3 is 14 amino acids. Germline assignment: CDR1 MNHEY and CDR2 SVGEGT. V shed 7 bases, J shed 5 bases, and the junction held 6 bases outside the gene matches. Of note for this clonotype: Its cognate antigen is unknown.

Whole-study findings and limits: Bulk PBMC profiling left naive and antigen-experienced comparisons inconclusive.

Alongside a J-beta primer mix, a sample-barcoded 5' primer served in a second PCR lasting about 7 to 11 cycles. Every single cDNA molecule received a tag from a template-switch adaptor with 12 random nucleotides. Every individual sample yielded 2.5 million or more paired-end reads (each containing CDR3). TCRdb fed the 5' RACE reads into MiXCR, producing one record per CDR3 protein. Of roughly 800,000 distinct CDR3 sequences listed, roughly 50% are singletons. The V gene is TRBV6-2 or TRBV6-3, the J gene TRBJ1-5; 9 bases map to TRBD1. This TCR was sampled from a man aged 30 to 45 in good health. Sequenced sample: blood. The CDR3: CASKLQGAHQPQHF. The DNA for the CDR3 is TGTGCCAGCAAACTACAGGGGGCTCATCAGCCCCAGCATTTT.